Listed below are T cell receptor beta chains from one sample, sequenced in a study of T cells in Graves' hyperthyroidism and ophthalmopathy. A single record per CDR3 protein comes from TCRdb applying MiXCR to the multiplex PCR reads. Seen here are some 350,000 distinct CDR3 sequences, roughly 19% observed once, and the top ten hold 3% to 4.5%. The sequenced sample was blood. The receptors were gathered from a woman younger than 30 with Graves' hyperthyroidism. Each CDR3 is given with its conserved first and last residue. A D gene is named only where the DNA matches it firmly. Not every row has a clone size; where given, it reads once, few, many or a size class.

>TRBV6-1|many|TRBD1|TRBJ1-1
TGTGCCAGCAACCCCACAGGGGGCGGCACTGAAGCTTTCTTT
CASNPTGGGTEAFF
>TRBV10-2|few|NA|TRBJ2-7
TGCGCCAGCAGTGGTCTATCCTACGAGCAGTACTTC
CASSGLSYEQYF
>TRBV12-3/TRBV12-4|NA|NA|TRBJ1-1
TGTGCCAGCAGTAACACCCCAGGGGACACTGAAGCTTTCTTT
CASSNTPGDTEAFF
>TRBV28|many|TRBD1|TRBJ1-1
TGTGCCAGCAGCAAACGTCGGCAGGGGGCAAGGGAAACTGAAGCTTTCTTT
CASSKRRQGARETEAFF
>TRBV7-9|NA|TRBD1|TRBJ2-5
TGTGCCAGCAGCTTGGGACAGCACCAAGAGACCAAGTACTTC
CASSLGQHQETKYF
>TRBV6-5|NA|NA|TRBJ2-7
TGTGCCAGCAGTTACGGGATTGTTGGCGAGCAGTACTTC
CASSYGIVGEQYF
>TRBV5-1|many|NA|TRBJ2-1
TGCGCCAGCAGCTTGGAAGGGGAGGCCTACAATGAGCAGTTCTTC
CASSLEGEAYNEQFF
>TRBV28|many|NA|TRBJ1-2
TGTGCCAGCAGTTTAGGACAGATGTATGGCTACACCTTC
CASSLGQMYGYTF
>TRBV10-3|many|TRBD1|TRBJ1-3
TGTGCCATCAGTGAGATGGGACAGCTCTCTGGAAACACCATATATTTT
CAISEMGQLSGNTIYF
>TRBV12-3/TRBV12-4|few|TRBD2|TRBJ2-5
TGTGCCAGCAGTTTGGGTTTAGCGGGGGGGCGAGAGACCCAGTACTTC
CASSLGLAGGRETQYF
>TRBV5-1|once|NA|TRBJ1-2
TGCGCCAGCAGCGGCAGGGAGTACTATGGCTACACCTTC
CASSGREYYGYTF
>TRBV27|many|NA|TRBJ2-2
TGTGCCAGCAGCAGCCAAGGCCGGGGGGAGCTGTTTTTT
CASSSQGRGELFF
>TRBV6-1|many|TRBD2|TRBJ2-5
TGTGCCAGCAGTCTCGGGGGGTATGAGACCCAGTACTTC
CASSLGGYETQYF
>TRBV4-1|many|NA|TRBJ2-7
TGCGCCAGCAGCCAATTTCAAACTGAGTCCTACGAGCAGTACTTC
CASSQFQTESYEQYF
>TRBV18|many|TRBD1|TRBJ2-5
TGTGCCAGCTCACCCGACAGGGTTCAGGAGACCCAGTACTTC
CASSPDRVQETQYF
>TRBV27|NA|NA|TRBJ1-2
TGTGCCAGCAGTCCACGCCCGAGGGGGGCGAATGGCTACACCTTC
CASSPRPRGANGYTF
>TRBV13|many|TRBD1|TRBJ1-2
TGTGCCAGCAGCCCGCGGACAGGGCGAGAGGACTATGGCTACACCTTC
CASSPRTGREDYGYTF
>TRBV20-1|many|TRBD1|TRBJ1-2
TGCAGTGCTCCGTTGGCAGGGGGAGACACTAACTATGGCTACACCTTC
CSAPLAGGDTNYGYTF
>TRBV27|many|NA|TRBJ1-5
TGCGCCAGCAGCTTGGAAGGGGTAGGGCAGCCCCAGCATTTT
CASSLEGVGQPQHF
>TRBV5-1|NA|TRBD1|TRBJ1-2
TGCGCCAGCAGCGACACCGGGACAGGGATTGGCTACACCTTC
CASSDTGTGIGYTF
>TRBV15|NA|NA|TRBJ1-1
TGTGCCACCAGCGCCTTCAGGGGTAACACTGAAGCTTTCTTT
CATSAFRGNTEAFF
>TRBV6-4|few|TRBD1|TRBJ2-7
TGTGCCAGCAGTGACATCGGGACAGGGGAGATCTACGAGCAGTACTTC
CASSDIGTGEIYEQYF
>TRBV6-5|many|NA|TRBJ1-1
TGTGCCAGCAGTTACTCGAGTTCAGGGTACTATACTGAAGCTTTCTTT
CASSYSSSGYYTEAFF
>TRBV12-3/TRBV12-4|many|NA|TRBJ1-3
TGTGCCAGCGTTTGGGGCTCTGGAAACACCATATATTTT
CASVWGSGNTIYF
>TRBV20-1|many|NA|TRBJ2-4
TGCAGTGCTAGAATAGCCAAAAACATTCAGTACTTC
CSARIAKNIQYF
>TRBV6-1|many|NA|TRBJ1-2
TGTGCCAGCAGTGAATCAGGGTATTATGGCTACACCTTC
CASSESGYYGYTF
>TRBV9|many|NA|TRBJ1-2
TGTGCCAGCAGCGTAGCTACCATAGCCGGGGGAGGCTATGGCTACACCTTC
CASSVATIAGGGYGYTF
>TRBV11-2|many|NA|TRBJ2-5
TGTGCCAGCAGCTTAGACCCCGGGCGTCAAGAGACCCAGTACTTC
CASSLDPGRQETQYF
>TRBV6-5|many|NA|TRBJ1-1
TGTGCCAGCAGTTACTCGATTGGGGGGGGAGGCACTGAAGCTTTCTTT
CASSYSIGGGGTEAFF
>TRBV18|NA|NA|TRBJ1-6
TGTGCCAGCTCACCGGGAATAGAGTCACCCCTCCACTTT
CASSPGIESPLHF
>TRBV2|NA|NA|TRBJ2-7
TGTGCCAGCAGTAGACCGGGGGGCCACGAGCAGTACTTC
CASSRPGGHEQYF
>TRBV4-1|NA|NA|TRBJ1-1
TGCGCCAGCAGCCAAGAGGGGGGCAGGAACACTGAAGCTTTCTTT
CASSQEGGRNTEAFF
>TRBV20-1|many|NA|TRBJ1-1
TGCAGGGGCGATACCGGTGATTTTGCGGCTTTCTTT
CRGDTGDFAAFF
>TRBV28|NA|TRBD1|TRBJ2-7
TGTGCCAGCAGTGGACCGCCGGGACAGGCGTCCTACGAGCAGTACTTC
CASSGPPGQASYEQYF
>TRBV20-1|many|NA|TRBJ2-2
TGCAGTGCTAGCGACAGAGCACTGAACACCGGGGAGCTGTTTTTT
CSASDRALNTGELFF
>TRBV7-2|many|NA|TRBJ1-5
TGTGCCAGCAGCTCCTCTCGGGATCAGCCCCAGCATTTT
CASSSSRDQPQHF
>TRBV27|few|NA|TRBJ1-1
TGTGCCAGCAGTCCTATGAGGGGTATGAACACTGAAGCTTGCTTT
CASSPMRGMNTEACF
>TRBV10-2|few|TRBD2|TRBJ2-5
TGCGCCAGCAGTGAGTCGAGCGGGGGGGCCTTAGGAGAGACCCAGTACTTC
CASSESSGGALGETQYF
>TRBV9|NA|TRBD1|TRBJ1-1
TGTGCCAGCAGCGAGAGACAGGGCCTTAACACTGAAGCTTTCTTT
CASSERQGLNTEAFF
>TRBV28|NA|NA|TRBJ1-3
TGTGCCAGCAGTTTGGGACAAAGTTTTGGAAACACCATATATTTT
CASSLGQSFGNTIYF
>TRBV5-1|few|NA|TRBJ1-2
TGCGCCAGCAGCTTCCCAGGGGAGGATGGCTACACCTTC
CASSFPGEDGYTF
>TRBV6-1|many|TRBD1|TRBJ1-1
TGTGCCAGCAGTGCTTGGCAGGGGGCAGGAGACACTGAAGCTTTCTTT
CASSAWQGAGDTEAFF
>TRBV6-1|many|NA|TRBJ1-1
TGTGCCAGCAGTCCCTTTGGCTCGGGGGGCGCGAAGGCTTTCTTT
CASSPFGSGGAKAFF
>TRBV3-1|few|TRBD1|TRBJ1-5
TGTGCCAGCAGCCCAAACCCAAGACAGGGCGGCAATCAGCCCCAGCATTTT
CASSPNPRQGGNQPQHF
>TRBV3-1|NA|NA|TRBJ1-1
TGTGCCAGCAGCCGTAGGGGGGAGGACACTGAAGCTTTCTTT
CASSRRGEDTEAFF
>TRBV7-9|many|NA|TRBJ2-5
TGTGCCACACGACAGTTCCAAGAGACCCAGTACTTC
CATRQFQETQYF
>TRBV12-3/TRBV12-4|few|TRBD1|TRBJ2-5
TGTGCCAGCAGTTTAGGTCCCGGGACAGGGAAAGAGACCCAGTACTTC
CASSLGPGTGKETQYF
>TRBV15|NA|NA|TRBJ1-3
TGTGCCACCAGCAGTTTGACGCAATCTGGAAACACCATATATTTT
CATSSLTQSGNTIYF